Detailed here is one T cell receptor beta chain. What it binds is unknown. The junction departs from the called germline gene at one end, perhaps through a read error. The data were taken from a study of tumor and adjacent non-tumor tissue in lung cancer. General study results and limits: Tumor repertoires had a smaller top 100 clone share than normal lung.

The library came from three nested PCR rounds adapted from ARM-PCR protocols. TCRdb fed the multiplex PCR reads into MiXCR, producing one record per CDR3 protein. The sample comprises about 60,000 distinct CDR3 sequences, about 55% of which are singletons, and about 32% rests with the top ten. RNA was extracted from bulk tissue without any cell sorting. Distant lung tissue was collected more than 3 cm away from the tumor edge. The TCR was taken from a man aged 65 to 79 with non-small cell lung cancer. Sequenced input: distant non-tumor lung tissue.

The CDR3 DNA sequence: TGCAGCGCCGGGGTCCAGGGCGAGCATTACTTC. This translates into CSAGVQGEHYF. The rearrangement links TRBV29-1 to TRBJ2-7; D is possibly TRBD1 or TRBD2 (5 bases each). Germline V gives CDR1 SQVTM, CDR2 ANQGSEA. The CDR3 runs 11 residues.